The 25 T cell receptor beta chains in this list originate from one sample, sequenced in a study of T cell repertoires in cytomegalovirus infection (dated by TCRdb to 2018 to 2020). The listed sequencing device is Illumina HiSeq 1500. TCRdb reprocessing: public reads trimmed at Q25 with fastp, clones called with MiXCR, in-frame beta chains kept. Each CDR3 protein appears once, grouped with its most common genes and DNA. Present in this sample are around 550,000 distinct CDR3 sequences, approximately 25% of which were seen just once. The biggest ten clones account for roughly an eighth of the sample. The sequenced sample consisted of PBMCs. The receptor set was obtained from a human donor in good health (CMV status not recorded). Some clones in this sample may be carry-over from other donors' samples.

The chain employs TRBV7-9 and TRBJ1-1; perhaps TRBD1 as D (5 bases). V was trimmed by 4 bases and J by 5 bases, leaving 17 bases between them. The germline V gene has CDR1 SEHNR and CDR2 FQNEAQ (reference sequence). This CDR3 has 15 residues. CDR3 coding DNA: TGTGCCAGCAGCTCGGACGGGGGAAAGCAAACTGAAGCTTTCTTT. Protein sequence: CASSSDGGKQTEAFF.

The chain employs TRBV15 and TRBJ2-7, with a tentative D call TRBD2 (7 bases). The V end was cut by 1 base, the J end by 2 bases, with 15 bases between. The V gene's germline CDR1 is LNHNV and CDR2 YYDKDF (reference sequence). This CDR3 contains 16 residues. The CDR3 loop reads CATSRARGAGPYEQYV. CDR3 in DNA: TGTGCCACCAGCAGAGCTCGGGGGGCAGGACCCTACGAGCAGTACGTC.

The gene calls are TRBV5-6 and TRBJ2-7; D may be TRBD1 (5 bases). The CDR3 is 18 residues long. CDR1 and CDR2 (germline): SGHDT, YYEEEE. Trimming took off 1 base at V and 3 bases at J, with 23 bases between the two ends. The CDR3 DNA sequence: TGTGCCAGCAGCTTGTGGGCGCACCCCAGGGCCATTCTCTACGAGCAGTACTTC. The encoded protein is CASSLWAHPRAILYEQYF.

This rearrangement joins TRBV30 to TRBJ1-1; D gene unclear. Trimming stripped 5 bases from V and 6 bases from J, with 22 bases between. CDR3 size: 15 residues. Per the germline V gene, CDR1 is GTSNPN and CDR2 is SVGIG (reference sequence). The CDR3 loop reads CAWVESGYRRPEAFF. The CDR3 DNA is TGTGCCTGGGTTGAAAGCGGCTACAGACGTCCTGAAGCTTTCTTT.

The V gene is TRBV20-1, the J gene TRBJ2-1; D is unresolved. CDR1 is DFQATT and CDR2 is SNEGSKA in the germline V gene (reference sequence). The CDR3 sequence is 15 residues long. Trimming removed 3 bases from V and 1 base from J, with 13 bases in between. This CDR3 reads CSARIVSPSYNEQFF. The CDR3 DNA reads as TGCAGTGCTAGGATAGTGAGTCCGTCCTACAATGAGCAGTTCTTC.

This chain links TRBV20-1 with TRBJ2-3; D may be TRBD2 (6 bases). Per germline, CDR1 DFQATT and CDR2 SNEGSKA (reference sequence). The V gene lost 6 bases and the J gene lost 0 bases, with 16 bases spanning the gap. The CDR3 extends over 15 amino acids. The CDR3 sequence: CSAPKDGGSTDTQYF. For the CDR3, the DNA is TGCAGTGCCCCTAAGGACGGAGGGAGCACAGATACGCAGTATTTT.

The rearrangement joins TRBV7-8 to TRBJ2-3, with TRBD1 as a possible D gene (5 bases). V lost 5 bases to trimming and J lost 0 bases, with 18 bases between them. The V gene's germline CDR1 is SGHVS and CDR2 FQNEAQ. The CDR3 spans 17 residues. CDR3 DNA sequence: TGTGCCAGCAGCCCTCTATGGGGCGGTACTAGCACAGATACGCAGTATTTT. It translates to CASSPLWGGTSTDTQYF.

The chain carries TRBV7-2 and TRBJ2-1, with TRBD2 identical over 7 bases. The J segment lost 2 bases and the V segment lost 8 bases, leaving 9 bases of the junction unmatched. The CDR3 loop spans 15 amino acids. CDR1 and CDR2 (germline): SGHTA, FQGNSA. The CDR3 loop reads CASDPRGVPYNEQFF. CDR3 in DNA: TGTGCCAGCGATCCCCGGGGGGTCCCCTACAATGAGCAGTTCTTC.

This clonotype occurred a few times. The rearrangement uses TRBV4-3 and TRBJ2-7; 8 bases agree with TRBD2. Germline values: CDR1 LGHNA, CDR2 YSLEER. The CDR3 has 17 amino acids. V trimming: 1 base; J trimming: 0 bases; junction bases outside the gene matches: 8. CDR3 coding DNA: TGCGCCAGCAGCCAAGTGGGGGATAGCGGGACCTCCTACGAGCAGTACTTC. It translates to CASSQVGDSGTSYEQYF.

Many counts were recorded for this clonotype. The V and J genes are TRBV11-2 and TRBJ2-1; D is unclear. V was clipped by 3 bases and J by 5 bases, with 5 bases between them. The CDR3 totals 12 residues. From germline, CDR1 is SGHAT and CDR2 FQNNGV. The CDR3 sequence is CASSLGNNEQFF. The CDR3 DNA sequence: TGTGCCAGCAGCTTGGGTAACAATGAGCAGTTCTTC.

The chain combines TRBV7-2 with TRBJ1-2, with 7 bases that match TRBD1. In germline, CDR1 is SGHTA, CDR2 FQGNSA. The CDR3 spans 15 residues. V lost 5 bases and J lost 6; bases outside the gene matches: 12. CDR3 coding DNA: TGTGCCAGCAGCGCGGGACAGACTACGCCGCATGGCTACACCTTC. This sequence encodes CASSAGQTTPHGYTF.

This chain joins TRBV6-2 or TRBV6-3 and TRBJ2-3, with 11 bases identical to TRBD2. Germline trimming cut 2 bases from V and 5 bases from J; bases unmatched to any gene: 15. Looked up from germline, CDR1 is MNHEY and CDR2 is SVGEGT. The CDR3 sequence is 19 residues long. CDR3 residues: CASSYVIAGGPGSEDTQYF. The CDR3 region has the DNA TGTGCCAGCAGTTACGTCATAGCGGGAGGGCCGGGTTCTGAAGATACGCAGTATTTT.

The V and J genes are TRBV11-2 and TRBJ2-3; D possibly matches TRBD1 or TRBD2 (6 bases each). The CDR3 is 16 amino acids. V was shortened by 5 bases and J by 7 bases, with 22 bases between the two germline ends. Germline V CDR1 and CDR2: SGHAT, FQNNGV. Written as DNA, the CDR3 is TGTGCCAGCAGCGGGGCGGACCGGGGGCGGGGATATACGCAGTATTTT. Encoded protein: CASSGADRGRGYTQYF.

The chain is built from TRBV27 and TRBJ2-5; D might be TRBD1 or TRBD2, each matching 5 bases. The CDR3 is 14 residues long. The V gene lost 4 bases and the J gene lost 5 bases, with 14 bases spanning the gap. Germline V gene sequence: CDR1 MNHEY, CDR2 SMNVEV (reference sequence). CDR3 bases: TGTGCCAGCAGTTGGGGGATCCGATCGGAGACCCAGTACTTC. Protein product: CASSWGIRSETQYF.

DNA for the CDR3: TGTGCCATCAGTGATGGACTAGCGGAGCAGTTCTTC. It specifies CAISDGLAEQFF. The chain recombines TRBV10-3 with TRBJ2-1; TRBD2 matches at 9 bases. The V gene's germline CDR1 is ENHRY and CDR2 SYGVKD. The CDR3 contains 12 residues. V dropped 3 bases and J dropped 10; count of bases not matched to a gene: 1.

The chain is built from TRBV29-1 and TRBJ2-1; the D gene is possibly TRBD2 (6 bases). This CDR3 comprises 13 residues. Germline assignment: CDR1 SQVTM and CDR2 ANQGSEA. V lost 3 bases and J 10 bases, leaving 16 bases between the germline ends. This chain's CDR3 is CSVELAEGQEQFF. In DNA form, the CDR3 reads TGCAGCGTTGAGTTAGCGGAAGGGCAGGAGCAGTTCTTC.

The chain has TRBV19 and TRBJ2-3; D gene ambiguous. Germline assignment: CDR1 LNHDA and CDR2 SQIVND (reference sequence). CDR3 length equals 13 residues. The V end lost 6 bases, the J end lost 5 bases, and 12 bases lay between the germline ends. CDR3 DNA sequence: TGTGCCAGTAGGAAAGGTAGTGGAGATACGCAGTATTTT. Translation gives CASRKGSGDTQYF.

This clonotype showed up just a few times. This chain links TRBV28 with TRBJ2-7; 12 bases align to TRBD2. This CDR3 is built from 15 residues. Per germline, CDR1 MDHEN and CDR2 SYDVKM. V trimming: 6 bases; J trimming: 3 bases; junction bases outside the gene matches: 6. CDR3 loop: CASRLQTSGSYEQYV. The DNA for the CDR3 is TGTGCCAGCAGACTACAGACTAGCGGGAGCTACGAGCAGTACGTC.

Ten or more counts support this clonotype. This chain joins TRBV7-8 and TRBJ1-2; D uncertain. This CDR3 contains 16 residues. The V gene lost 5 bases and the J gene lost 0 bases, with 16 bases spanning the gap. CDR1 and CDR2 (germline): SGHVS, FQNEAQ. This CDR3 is CASSPEWAQSNYGYTF. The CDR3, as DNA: TGTGCCAGCAGCCCAGAATGGGCCCAGTCTAACTATGGCTACACCTTC.

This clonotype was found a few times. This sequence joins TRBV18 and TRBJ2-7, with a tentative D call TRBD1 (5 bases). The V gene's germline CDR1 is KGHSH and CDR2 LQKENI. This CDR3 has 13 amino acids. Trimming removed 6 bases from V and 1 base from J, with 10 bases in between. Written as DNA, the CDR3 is TGTGCCAGCTCTCCGACAGCTTCCTACGAGCAGTACGTC. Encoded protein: CASSPTASYEQYV.

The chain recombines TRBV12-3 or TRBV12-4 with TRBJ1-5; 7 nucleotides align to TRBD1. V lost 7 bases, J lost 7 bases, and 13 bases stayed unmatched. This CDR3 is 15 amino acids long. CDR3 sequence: CASTPGTVGLQPQHF. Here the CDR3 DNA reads TGTGCCAGCACCCCCGGGACAGTCGGACTCCAGCCCCAGCATTTT.

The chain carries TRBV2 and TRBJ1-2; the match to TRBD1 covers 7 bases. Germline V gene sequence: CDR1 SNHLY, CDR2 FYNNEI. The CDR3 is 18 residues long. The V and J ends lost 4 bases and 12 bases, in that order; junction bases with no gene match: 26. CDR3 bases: TGTGCCAGCAGTGGAACACAGGGGCTCGATTCCCCAACCCATTCCCACACCTTC. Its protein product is CASSGTQGLDSPTHSHTF.

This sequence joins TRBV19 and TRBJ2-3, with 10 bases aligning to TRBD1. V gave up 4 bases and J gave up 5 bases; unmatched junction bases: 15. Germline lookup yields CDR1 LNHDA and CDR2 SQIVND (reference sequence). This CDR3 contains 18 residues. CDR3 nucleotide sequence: TGTGCCAGTAGTACGAACCCCCTGGGGGACAGGGGTAGAGATACGCAGTATTTT. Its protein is CASSTNPLGDRGRDTQYF.

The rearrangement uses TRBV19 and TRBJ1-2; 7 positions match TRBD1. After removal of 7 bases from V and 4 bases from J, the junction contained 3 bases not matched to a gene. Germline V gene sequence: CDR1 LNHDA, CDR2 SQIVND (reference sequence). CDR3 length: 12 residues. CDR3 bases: TGTGCCAGTACGGAGGGGGCCTATGGCTACACCTTC. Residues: CASTEGAYGYTF.

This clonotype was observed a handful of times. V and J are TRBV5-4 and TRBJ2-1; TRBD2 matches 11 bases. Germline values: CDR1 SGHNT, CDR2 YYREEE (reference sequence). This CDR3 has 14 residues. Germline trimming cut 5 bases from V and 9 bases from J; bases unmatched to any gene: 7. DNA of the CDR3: TGTGCCAGCAGTCCGACTAGCGGGACCTTTGAGCAGTTCTTC. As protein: CASSPTSGTFEQFF.